This T cell receptor (beta chain) was captured by sequencing in a study of blood T cell repertoires in COVID-19. The overall study: COVID-19 samples from acute and convalescent phases originated in the United States, Italy and Spain.

Which cohort a participant joined came from the clinical history participants gave. The CDR3 is 15 amino acids. From germline, CDR1 is KGHSY and CDR2 FQNENV. J gave up 8 bases and V 4 bases, and 4 bases lay outside the gene matches. In the authors' methods: How many nucleated cells were present was estimated from reference gene primer amplification. Using immunoSEQ multiplex PCR, the repertoire was profiled, and TCRdb retains in-frame clones only, with some absent. For V, J and clone size, that table is used; D and trimming come from the DNA. Seen here are over 200,000 clones, 80% to 90% observed once, and the top ten hold approximately 9.2%.

The chain uses TRBV16 and TRBJ1-6, with TRBD1 matching over 11 bases. The specimen was PBMCs or T cells enriched from blood (not recorded which). This receptor was obtained from a man in his forties who had recovered from COVID-19. CDR3 amino acids: CASSPEGQGDSPLHF. CDR3 DNA: TGTGCCAGCAGCCCCGAGGGACAGGGGGATTCACCCCTCCACTTT.